Detailed here is one T cell receptor (beta chain). The data were taken from a study of CD8+ T cells in alopecia areata. Extracted from the samples, RNA was reverse transcribed into cDNA to serve as the sequencing template. Libraries were prepared by immunoSEQ multiplex PCR; TCRdb keeps only in-frame clonotypes and omits some of them. Seen here are some 100,000 clones, roughly 60% observed once, and the top ten hold 16%. Treatment in this sample: oral pan-JAK inhibitor, 5-10 mg twice daily. The CDR3 has 13 residues. From germline, CDR1 is MNHEY and CDR2 SMNVEV (reference sequence). Trimming took 5 bases from V and 9 from J, leaving 15 bases between them.

The rearrangement links TRBV27 to TRBJ2-3; D possibly corresponds to TRBD2 (5 bases). The clonotype originates from a human donor with alopecia areata. The sequencing used CD8+ T cells sorted from blood, collected at approximately week 60, from a patient treated with tofacitinib. CDR3 region: CASSRSTSRTQYF. The CDR3 nucleotides read TGTGCCAGCAGTAGGTCTACTAGTAGGACGCAGTATTTT.